This TCR beta chain was identified during a study of T cells in Graves' hyperthyroidism and ophthalmopathy. The overall study: The blood sample was taken at first diagnosis, before treatment began.

Findings of the study overall: Ophthalmopathy onset followed model prediction by a median approximately seven months. Ophthalmopathy could be told apart from stable hyperthyroidism with a 13 V-J model.

The diagnoses drew upon clinical symptoms, serum thyroxine and TRAb, thyroid ultrasound and orbital computed tomography. This clonotype was recorded a few times. What it recognizes is unknown. A read error may be the cause here, since a much bigger clone is one base away. The CDR3 contains 14 residues. V lost 7 bases, J lost 6 bases, and 19 bases lay in between. Germline CDR1 MDHEN, CDR2 SYDVKM. Using RNA transcripts as the source, TCR beta CDR3 regions were amplified. Primed by the HTBI set, a first-round RT-PCR was run on the TCR CDR3. Via MiXCR, TCRdb re-called the multiplex PCR reads, giving one row per CDR3 protein. The sample carries roughly 630,000 distinct CDR3 sequences, around 14% recorded once.

This chain uses TRBV28 with TRBJ2-7; D is possibly TRBD1 or TRBD2 (6 bases each). The TCR was taken from a woman aged 30 to 39 with Graves' hyperthyroidism. Sequencing was done on a sample of blood. CDR3 sequence reads: CASIGGTRLFEQYF. CDR3 nucleotide sequence: TGTGCCAGCATTGGGGGGACAAGGTTATTCGAGCAGTACTTC.